Shown below are 16 T cell receptor beta chains from a single sample sequenced in a study of blood T cell repertoires in COVID-19. Sequencing used immunoSEQ multiplex PCR; TCRdb keeps in-frame clones, though not all of them. The table records around 290,000 clones, approximately 89% of them present only once. Sequencing was done on a sample of PBMCs or T cells enriched from blood (not recorded which). The source of these receptors is a woman aged 18-30 years who had recovered from COVID-19.

The gene calls are TRBV4-3 and TRBJ1-2; the D is unclear. CDR1 LGHNA and CDR2 YSLEER come from the germline V gene. This CDR3 is built from 16 residues. The V and J ends lost 3 bases and 0 bases respectively, with 14 bases between them. This CDR3 is CASSQRPLIPNYGYTF. The CDR3, as DNA: TGCGCCAGCAGCCAGCGGCCCCTTATCCCTAACTATGGCTACACCTTC.

This chain joins TRBV6-5 and TRBJ1-2; D might be TRBD1 (6 bases). The CDR3 is 14 residues long. The ends were cut back, 7 bases at V and 6 bases at J, with 18 bases in the middle. Germline V gives CDR1 MNHEY, CDR2 SVGAGI. CDR3 in amino acids: CASTSDRFDHGYTF. For the CDR3, the DNA is TGTGCCAGCACTTCCGACAGGTTCGATCATGGCTACACCTTC.

CDR3 nucleotides: TGTGCCAGTAGTATAGATCTAATCGCAAGCTCCTACAATGAGCAGTTCTTC. Protein sequence: CASSIDLIASSYNEQFF. The chain links TRBV19 to TRBJ2-1; D gene ambiguous. The V and J ends lost 0 bases and 0 bases respectively, with 12 bases between them. Per the germline V gene, CDR1 is LNHDA and CDR2 is SQIVND (reference sequence). The CDR3 sequence is 17 residues long.

As regards this clone: It is unclear where the CDR3 begins or ends on the DNA, so no DNA is shown, and the CDR3 is as TCRdb lists it. This chain uses TRBV30 with TRBJ1-2; the table names TRBD1, a call not compared with the DNA. Germline values: CDR1 GTSNPN, CDR2 SVGIG (reference sequence). Counting both end residues, the CDR3 totals 13 amino acids. CDR3 sequence reads: CAWSVAGGAKCTF.

The chain joins TRBV20-1 to TRBJ2-5; maybe TRBD1 (5 bases). The V end lost 3 bases, the J end lost 5 bases, and 10 bases lay between the germline ends. This CDR3 comprises 12 residues. Germline V CDR1 and CDR2: DFQATT, SNEGSKA (reference sequence). CDR3 nucleotide sequence: TGCAGTGCTAGTCAGGGTGGGGAGACCCAGTACTTC. Translating it yields CSASQGGETQYF.

This clone was counted only a few times. The genes are TRBV10-1 and TRBJ2-3; 8 bases match TRBD2. Losses at the gene ends were 5 bases for V and 10 bases for J; bases not matched to a gene: 14. The CDR3 sequence is 15 residues long. The germline V gene encodes CDR1 WNHNN and CDR2 SYGVQD (reference sequence). The CDR3 protein is CASSPARSGSRAQYF. DNA of the CDR3: TGCGCCAGCAGTCCTGCCCGCAGCGGGAGTAGGGCGCAGTATTTT.

This clone was counted only a few times. This chain connects TRBV6-4 to TRBJ2-3, with 12 bases identical to TRBD2. In germline, CDR1 is MRHNA, CDR2 SNTAGT. This CDR3 is built from 14 residues. V gave up 10 bases and J gave up 4 bases; unmatched junction bases: 6. CDR3 amino acids: CATASGREADTQYF. As DNA, the CDR3 is TGTGCCACCGCTAGCGGGAGGGAAGCAGATACGCAGTATTTT.

The chain couples TRBV19 to TRBJ1-1, with TRBD1 matching over 9 bases. The CDR3 has 14 residues. V gave up 7 bases and J gave up 7 bases; unmatched junction bases: 10. Germline V gene data show CDR1 as LNHDA and CDR2 as SQIVND (reference sequence). The CDR3 coding sequence is TGTGCCAGTACCCCGGGGGACAGGGACTATGAAGCTTTCTTT. This gives the protein CASTPGDRDYEAFF.

The chain combines TRBV11-3 with TRBJ1-4; D call uncertain. The CDR3 spans 14 residues. Between the trimmed V and J ends, which lost 3 bases and 4 bases, there was a span of 9 bases. Looked up from germline, CDR1 is SGHNT and CDR2 is YENEEA. CDR3 sequence reads: CASSLRGFNEKLFF. The CDR3 DNA sequence: TGTGCCAGCAGCTTGCGTGGTTTTAATGAAAAACTGTTTTTT.

The chain joins TRBV24-1 to TRBJ1-2, with 9 bases lining up with TRBD1. The trim removed 4 bases at V and 7 bases at J, leaving 3 bases unmatched. This CDR3 has 13 amino acids. Per the germline V gene, CDR1 is KGHDR and CDR2 is SFDVKD. The CDR3 sequence is CATSERTGAGYTF. The CDR3 nucleotides are TGTGCCACCAGTGAGCGGACAGGGGCTGGCTACACCTTC.

The chain joins TRBV2 to TRBJ2-6; no firm D call. The germline V gene has CDR1 SNHLY and CDR2 FYNNEI. V gave up 5 bases and J gave up 0 bases, with 5 bases separating them. CDR3 length: 14 amino acids. CDR3 amino acids: CASSQFSGANVLTF. CDR3 bases: TGTGCCAGCAGTCAGTTCTCTGGGGCCAACGTCCTGACTTTC.

The V and J genes are TRBV4-3 and TRBJ2-2, with TRBD1 matching 7 bases. The CDR3 has 19 amino acids. J was trimmed by 2 bases and V by 4 bases; bases with no gene match: 16. Germline V CDR1 and CDR2: LGHNA, YSLEER. CDR3 amino acids: CASSPMGARGKRNTGELFF. The CDR3 DNA reads TGCGCCAGCAGCCCAATGGGAGCCAGGGGGAAGAGAAACACCGGGGAGCTGTTTTTT.

The V and J genes are TRBV29-1 and TRBJ2-1, with 8 bases that match TRBD1. The CDR3 is 13 amino acids. Germline V lookup: CDR1 SQVTM, CDR2 ANQGSEA. The V gene end was trimmed by 7 bases and the J gene end by 5 bases; junction bases not matched to a gene: 7. In DNA, the CDR3 is TGCAGCGCCCTGGACAGGGCGAACAATGAGCAGTTCTTC. Amino acid sequence: CSALDRANNEQFF.

The chain recombines TRBV19 with TRBJ1-5; TRBD1 aligns across 10 bases. Germline assignment: CDR1 LNHDA and CDR2 SQIVND (reference sequence). The ends lost 0 bases at V and 6 bases at J; junction bases unmatched: 14. This CDR3 has 19 residues. This CDR3 reads CASSIDLITVGQGGQPQHF. The DNA of the CDR3 is TGTGCCAGTAGTATAGATCTTATTACGGTAGGACAGGGGGGTCAGCCCCAGCATTTT.

The chain carries TRBV7-3 and TRBJ2-1; 14 nucleotides match TRBD2. This CDR3 has 15 amino acids. The trim removed 4 bases at V and 8 bases at J, leaving 4 bases unmatched. The germline V gene encodes CDR1 SGHTA and CDR2 FQGTGA. This chain's CDR3 is CASSSTSGRGDEQFF. The CDR3 DNA follows: TGTGCCAGCAGCTCGACTAGCGGGAGGGGAGATGAGCAGTTCTTC.

This clone was detected only a few times. The chain employs TRBV30 and TRBJ1-5, with a possible D match to TRBD1 (6 bases). The CDR3 runs to 14 residues. Germline lookup yields CDR1 GTSNPN and CDR2 SVGIG (reference sequence). The V gene lost 0 bases and the J gene lost 6 bases, with 12 bases spanning the gap. The CDR3 DNA reads TGTGCCTGGAGTGTACCAGGGGCGGTTCAGCCCCAGCATTTT. Translating it yields CAWSVPGAVQPQHF.